These 25 T cell receptor beta chains were all obtained from the same sample, sequenced in a study of human CD4 T cells and Enterobacteriaceae. Sorting took every CD4+ cell except CD45RA+CCR7+CD95- naive cells, reaching over 98% purity. Data came from immunoSEQ multiplex PCR; TCRdb stores just in-frame clones and leaves some out. The sample records about 27,000 clones, 80% to 90% being singletons. Sequenced: memory CD4+ T cells from blood. The receptors were sampled from a human donor in good health.

The gene calls are TRBV19 and TRBJ2-1; possibly TRBD2 for D (5 bases). Trimming left V 4 bases short and J 3 bases short, with 16 bases between. The CDR3 covers 16 residues. Germline loops: CDR1 LNHDA, CDR2 SQIVND (reference sequence). The DNA of the CDR3 is TGTGCCAGTAGTAGGGGAACGGGCGGAGGCTACAATGAGCAGTTCTTC. It translates to CASSRGTGGGYNEQFF.

The chain uses TRBV6-4 and TRBJ2-5; D is unresolved. The V gene's germline CDR1 is MRHNA and CDR2 SNTAGT. The CDR3 is 15 amino acids. The V end lost 5 bases, the J end lost 2 bases, and 15 bases lay between the germline ends. The CDR3 reads CASSPEVGRQETQYF. CDR3 DNA: TGTGCCAGCAGTCCCGAAGTAGGCCGGCAAGAGACCCAGTACTTC.

The chain carries TRBV28 and TRBJ2-5, with D possibly TRBD2 on 5 matching bases. The CDR3 extends over 16 amino acids. Germline values: CDR1 MDHEN, CDR2 SYDVKM. V was clipped by 6 bases and J by 2 bases, with 19 bases between them. CDR3 sequence reads: CASSPRLVAGQETQYF. DNA of the CDR3: TGTGCCAGCAGCCCTCGCCTTGTGGCGGGTCAAGAGACCCAGTACTTC.

The chain combines TRBV5-1 with TRBJ2-5; 8 nucleotides line up with TRBD1. The CDR3 totals 16 residues. V was pared by 6 bases and J by 2 bases, with 12 bases of the junction left unmatched. Looked up from germline, CDR1 is SGHRS and CDR2 is YFSETQ. CDR3: CASTTGGRLLQETQYF. The CDR3 region has the DNA TGCGCCAGCACTACAGGGGGGAGGCTTCTACAAGAGACCCAGTACTTC.

J is TRBJ1-1 and V is TRBV6-1, with TRBD1 as a possible D gene (6 bases). The CDR3 extends over 14 amino acids. The V end lost 6 bases, the J end lost 1 base, and 12 bases lay between the germline ends. Germline assignment: CDR1 MNHNS and CDR2 SASEGT. CDR3 region: CASRGRGGNTEAFF. CDR3 bases: TGTGCCAGCAGGGGGAGGGGGGGGAACACTGAAGCTTTCTTT.

Only one count was recorded for this clone. The chain is built from TRBV28 and TRBJ1-4; D ambiguous. This CDR3 spans 15 amino acids. From germline, CDR1 is MDHEN and CDR2 SYDVKM. Trimming took 5 bases from V and 8 from J, leaving 18 bases between them. This CDR3 reads CASSPPLRGGEKLFF. DNA of the CDR3: TGTGCCAGCAGTCCCCCTCTGCGTGGTGGCGAAAAACTGTTTTTT.

The chain recombines TRBV6-5 with TRBJ2-2, with D possibly being TRBD2 (6 bases). CDR3 length: 14 amino acids. Trimming took 8 bases from V and 5 from J, leaving 15 bases between them. The germline V gene encodes CDR1 MNHEY and CDR2 SVGAGI. Here the CDR3 DNA reads TGTGCCAGCGGCGGAGGGTTTTATACCGGGGAGCTGTTTTTT. It translates to CASGGGFYTGELFF.

The genes are TRBV11-2 and TRBJ2-5, with D possibly TRBD2 on 5 matching bases. The CDR3 extends over 13 amino acids. Germline V gene data show CDR1 as SGHAT and CDR2 as FQNNGV. Deletions cut 7 bases from V and 0 bases from J, with 9 bases between. The CDR3 sequence is CASTRTYQETQYF. CDR3 coding DNA: TGTGCCAGCACCAGGACTTACCAAGAGACCCAGTACTTC.

The V and J genes are TRBV5-8 and TRBJ2-7; the D is unclear. Germline CDR1 is SGHTS and CDR2 is YDEGEE. The V and J ends lost 1 base and 4 bases respectively, with 6 bases between them. The CDR3 is made up of 12 amino acids. The CDR3 coding sequence is TGTGCCAGCAGCTTGACTTGGTACGAGCAGTACTTC. Translated, it gives CASSLTWYEQYF. Together with reference TRBV5-8 and TRBJ2-7, the CDR3 gives the full variable domain: EAGVTQSPTHLIKTRGQQATLRCSPISGHTSVYWYQQALGLGLQFLLWYDEGEERNRGNFPPRFSGRQFPNYSSELNVNALELEDSALYLCASSLTWYEQYFGPGTRLTVT.

This chain joins TRBV5-1 and TRBJ1-4, with a tentative D call TRBD1 (6 bases). CDR1 and CDR2 (germline): SGHRS, YFSETQ. CDR3 length: 16 amino acids. V lost 3 bases to trimming and J lost 0 bases, with 12 bases between them. The CDR3 DNA reads as TGCGCCAGCAGCTACGGACAGCCCTCAACTAATGAAAAACTGTTTTTT. This translates into CASSYGQPSTNEKLFF.

The V and J genes are TRBV30 and TRBJ1-2; D gene uncertain. The CDR3 runs to 12 residues. V dropped 0 bases and J dropped 8 bases, with 10 bases sitting between them. Per germline, CDR1 GTSNPN and CDR2 SVGIG (reference sequence). CDR3 in amino acids: CAWSVPKGGYTF. CDR3 DNA: TGTGCCTGGAGTGTACCTAAGGGCGGCTACACCTTC.

The CDR3, as DNA: TGTGCCAGCAGTTCATGGACAGAACCTATACGCTCTAATGAAAAACTGTTTTTT. It encodes CASSSWTEPIRSNEKLFF. The chain carries TRBV27 and TRBJ1-4; tentatively, D is TRBD1 (6 bases). The CDR3 is made up of 18 amino acids. Germline V gives CDR1 MNHEY, CDR2 SMNVEV (reference sequence). V shed 4 bases and J shed 3 bases, with 21 bases lying between them.

V gene TRBV2 combines with J gene TRBJ2-5; D is unclear. The V end lost 1 base, the J end lost 3 bases, and 0 bases lay between the germline ends. The CDR3 contains 11 residues. In germline, CDR1 is SNHLY, CDR2 FYNNEI. The CDR3 bases are TGTGCCAGCAGTGAAGAAGAGACCCAGTACTTC. Protein product: CASSEEETQYF.

The genes are TRBV11-2 and TRBJ2-1, with 9 nucleotides matching TRBD2. J was trimmed by 6 bases and V by 1 base; bases with no gene match: 4. There are 15 residues in the CDR3. Germline CDR1 is SGHAT and CDR2 is FQNNGV. DNA of the CDR3: TGTGCCAGCAGCTTAGGGGCGGGAGGGAGCAATGAGCAGTTCTTC. Translating it yields CASSLGAGGSNEQFF.

The CDR3 spells CASSFLGTARETQYF. The DNA of the CDR3 is TGTGCCAGCAGTTTCCTCGGGACAGCCCGAGAGACCCAGTACTTC. The rearrangement joins TRBV28 to TRBJ2-5; 7 bases fit TRBD1. Unmatched junction bases numbered 8, after V lost 3 bases and J lost 4 bases. This CDR3 has 15 amino acids. The germline CDR1 and CDR2 sequences are MDHEN and SYDVKM.

This chain links TRBV10-1 with TRBJ2-1; possibly TRBD2 for D (6 bases). The CDR3 totals 15 residues. Per germline, CDR1 WNHNN and CDR2 SYGVQD (reference sequence). The V and J ends lost 2 bases and 9 bases respectively, with 17 bases between them. CDR3 in amino acids: CASSERSGRLSEQFF. DNA of the CDR3: TGCGCCAGCAGTGAGAGAAGCGGGCGGTTGAGTGAGCAGTTCTTC.

This rearrangement joins TRBV11-2 to TRBJ2-7, with TRBD1 matching 7 bases. J lost 2 bases, V lost 6 bases, and 7 bases had no gene match. This CDR3 spans 14 amino acids. Germline V gene sequence: CDR1 SGHAT, CDR2 FQNNGV. CDR3: CASSLGQATYEQYF. The DNA of the CDR3 is TGTGCCAGCAGTCTCGGACAGGCGACCTACGAGCAGTACTTC.

The V gene is TRBV19, the J gene TRBJ1-4, with a tentative D call TRBD1 (5 bases). The ends were cut back, 3 bases at V and 8 bases at J, with 16 bases in the middle. CDR1 LNHDA and CDR2 SQIVND come from the germline V gene (reference sequence). This CDR3 is built from 15 residues. The CDR3 loop is CASSMGPIRSEKLFF. Here the CDR3 DNA reads TGTGCCAGTAGTATGGGACCAATAAGGAGCGAAAAACTGTTTTTT.

The rearrangement joins TRBV6-5 to TRBJ2-7, with D hard to call. The length of the CDR3 is 12 residues. V dropped 8 bases and J dropped 4 bases, with 12 bases sitting between them. Per germline, CDR1 MNHEY and CDR2 SVGAGI. The CDR3, as DNA: TGTGCCAGCCGGCCGTCGTTTTACGAGCAGTACTTC. It codes for CASRPSFYEQYF.

This clone has just a few counts. The chain recombines TRBV7-9 with TRBJ2-3; weak D call: TRBD2 (5 bases). Trimming took 3 bases from V and 2 from J, leaving 9 bases between them. Germline CDR1 is SEHNR and CDR2 is FQNEAQ (reference sequence). This CDR3 spans 14 amino acids. This chain's CDR3 is CASSLGANTDTQYF. In DNA form, the CDR3 reads TGTGCCAGCAGCTTGGGAGCGAACACAGATACGCAGTATTTT.

V and J are TRBV25-1 and TRBJ1-3, with D unresolved. The germline V gene has CDR1 MGHDK and CDR2 SYGVNS. With 2 bases removed from V and 2 bases from J, the gap between germline ends came to 10 bases. CDR3 length equals 15 residues. CDR3 DNA sequence: TGTGCCAGCAGTGAAACAGCCGGCCCTGGAAACACCATATATTTT. Encoded protein: CASSETAGPGNTIYF.

The chain's CDR3 is CASSPTGGITYEQYF. CDR3 coding DNA: TGTGCCAGTAGCCCGACAGGGGGCATCACCTACGAGCAGTACTTC. This chain connects TRBV19 to TRBJ2-7, with 10 bases aligning to TRBD1. V shed 6 bases, J shed 2 bases, and the junction held 7 bases outside the gene matches. Germline CDR1 is LNHDA and CDR2 is SQIVND (reference sequence). The CDR3 spans 15 residues.

This chain uses TRBV27 with TRBJ1-1; D possibly corresponds to TRBD1 (5 bases). The CDR3 has 15 amino acids. Deletions cut 8 bases from V and 1 base from J, with 17 bases between. The germline V gene encodes CDR1 MNHEY and CDR2 SMNVEV (reference sequence). The CDR3 here is CASRPGRVGNTEAFF. CDR3 coding DNA: TGTGCCAGCCGGCCGGGCAGGGTAGGGAACACTGAAGCTTTCTTT.

The rearrangement uses TRBV30 and TRBJ2-4, with 13 bases matching TRBD2. CDR1 and CDR2 from the germline V gene are GTSNPN and SVGIG (reference sequence). The junction had 6 bases not matched to a gene; V was cut back by 2 bases and J by 8 bases. The CDR3 is 15 residues long. As DNA, the CDR3 is TGTGCCTGGAGTTCCGGGACTAGCGGGACGCACATTCAGTACTTC. This codes for CAWSSGTSGTHIQYF.

J is TRBJ2-6 and V is TRBV7-3, with D perhaps matching TRBD1 (5 bases). Germline CDR1 and CDR2: SGHTA and FQGTGA. V lost 3 bases to trimming and J lost 4 bases, with 13 bases between them. CDR3 length: 16 residues. CDR3 DNA sequence: TGTGCCAGCAGCTTCCAGGGCCACTCCGGGGCCAACGTCCTGACTTTC. Translated: CASSFQGHSGANVLTF.